This entry lists 10 T cell receptor beta chains sequenced from one sample in a study of technical replicates of blood from several donors. Profiled with immunoSEQ multiplex PCR; TCRdb holds only in-frame clones, not every one. The table has 75,000 to 100,000 clones, about 90% seen once. The material sequenced was T cells isolated from PBMCs. Receptor source: a human donor in good health.

The gene calls are TRBV7-9 and TRBJ2-5, with TRBD1 matching 12 bases. This CDR3 region has 16 residues. V shed 4 bases and J 2 bases; nucleotides not matched to a gene: 5. CDR1 and CDR2 from the germline V gene are SEHNR and FQNEAQ (reference sequence). CDR3 amino acids: CASSSGQGASQETQYF. In DNA, the CDR3 is TGTGCCAGCAGCTCGGGACAGGGGGCTTCACAAGAGACCCAGTACTTC.

V gene TRBV19 combines with J gene TRBJ2-7; D remains ambiguous. The CDR3 is made up of 12 amino acids. V was clipped by 8 bases and J by 0 bases, with 8 bases between them. From germline, CDR1 is LNHDA and CDR2 SQIVND (reference sequence). CDR3 in amino acids: CASGVSSYEQYF. The CDR3 bases are TGTGCCAGTGGAGTAAGCTCCTACGAGCAGTACTTC.

This clone was detected only once. V and J are TRBV27 and TRBJ2-5; no firm D call. The CDR3 spans 15 residues. V was clipped by 1 base and J by 1 base, with 10 bases between them. CDR1 is MNHEY, CDR2 SMNVEV, per germline (reference sequence). The DNA for the CDR3 is TGTGCCAGCAGTTTATATTCGGGTTTCCAAGAGACCCAGTACTTC. Amino acids: CASSLYSGFQETQYF.

The rearrangement joins TRBV27 to TRBJ1-4; 7 bases fit TRBD1. Looked up from germline, CDR1 is MNHEY and CDR2 is SMNVEV (reference sequence). The CDR3 has 15 residues. V lost 5 bases and J lost 8; bases outside the gene matches: 11. Written as DNA, the CDR3 is TGTGCCAGCAGTCCGCGACAGGGATCGGGGGAAAAACTGTTTTTT. Its protein is CASSPRQGSGEKLFF.

V gene TRBV14 combines with J gene TRBJ2-7, with 7 bases lining up with TRBD1. This CDR3 has 13 amino acids. The germline CDR1 and CDR2 sequences are SGHDN and FVKESK. Trimming cost V 4 bases and J 5 bases; bases outside gene matches: 5. As DNA, the CDR3 is TGTGCCAGCAGCCCGACAGGGTTTAACGAGCAGTACTTC. This encodes CASSPTGFNEQYF.

This chain uses TRBV5-1 with TRBJ2-5, with D possibly being TRBD1 (6 bases). V lost 2 bases and J 3 bases, leaving 17 bases between the germline ends. This CDR3 has 16 amino acids. The germline CDR1 and CDR2 sequences are SGHRS and YFSETQ. CDR3 nucleotide sequence: TGCGCCAGCAGCTTCCCTCGGGACACCACAAAAGAGACCCAGTACTTC. The encoded protein is CASSFPRDTTKETQYF.

This clone has a single count. CDR3: CASSPQEGEAFF. CDR3 nucleotide sequence: TGTGCCAGCTCACCACAAGAGGGTGAAGCTTTCTTT. V gene TRBV18 combines with J gene TRBJ1-1; no reliable D call. V lost 1 base to trimming and J lost 7 bases, with 7 bases between them. Germline V gene data show CDR1 as KGHSH and CDR2 as LQKENI. The length of the CDR3 is 12 residues.

This clone was observed once. CDR3: CATRFSGQGSYNEQFF. CDR3 nucleotide sequence: TGTGCCACCAGGTTTTCGGGACAGGGTTCCTACAATGAGCAGTTCTTC. The chain uses TRBV10-3 and TRBJ2-1; 9 bases fit TRBD1. Per germline, CDR1 ENHRY and CDR2 SYGVKD. V trimming: 10 bases; J trimming: 1 base; junction bases outside the gene matches: 11. The length of the CDR3 is 16 residues.

CDR3 nucleotides: TGTGCCAGCAGCCCATCAGGCGAGTACCCCTACAATGAGCAGTTCTTC. Translating it yields CASSPSGEYPYNEQFF. The chain couples TRBV7-9 to TRBJ2-1; no reliable D call. V was shortened by 5 bases and J by 2 bases, with 16 bases between the two germline ends. CDR3 length: 16 residues. CDR1 is SEHNR and CDR2 is FQNEAQ in the germline V gene (reference sequence).

The chain is built from TRBV6-4 and TRBJ2-3, with D unresolved. Germline CDR1 MRHNA, CDR2 SNTAGT. V was pared by 6 bases and J by 1 base, with 11 bases between. The length of the CDR3 is 14 residues. The CDR3 sequence: CASRPGYGTDTQYF. The CDR3 DNA reads TGTGCCAGCAGACCAGGTTATGGCACAGATACGCAGTATTTT.